The 2 T cell receptor beta chains below were found in one sample sequenced in a study of T-cell reconstitution after alpha-beta-depleted transplantation in children. Preparation of the TCRbeta library involved a method that used unique molecular identifiers. TCRdb fed the PCR reads into MiXCR, producing one record per CDR3 protein. In the table there are roughly 89,000 distinct CDR3 sequences, 9% to 15% of which are singletons. The source material was PBMCs from the stem cell graft donor, sampled from the stem cell graft. The receptor source for this set is a human donor who donated a stem cell graft to a child with inherited bone marrow failure.

This clonotype was counted ten times or more. The V call is TRBV28, the J call TRBJ2-1, with 13 bases aligning to TRBD2. Germline CDR1 MDHEN, CDR2 SYDVKM. This CDR3 has 16 amino acids. J lost 7 bases, V lost 7 bases, and 10 bases had no gene match. The CDR3 nucleotides read TGTGCCAGCAACCTAATAGGGACTAGCGGGAATAATGAGCAGTTCTTC. Encoded protein: CASNLIGTSGNNEQFF. Supplemented by reference TRBV28 and TRBJ2-1, the full variable domain reads DVKVTQSSRYLVKRTGEKVFLECVQDMDHENMFWYRQDPGLGLRLIYFSYDVKMKEKGDIPEGYSVSREKKERFSLILESASTNQTSMYLCASNLIGTSGNNEQFFGPGTRLTVL.

This clonotype was picked up a small number of times. The chain couples TRBV2 to TRBJ1-2, with D possibly matching TRBD1 (5 bases). V lost 4 bases and J lost 0, with 18 bases in between. Germline V CDR1 and CDR2: SNHLY, FYNNEI. The CDR3 sequence is 17 residues long. The CDR3 nucleotides read TGTGCCAGCAGTGGGAACCAGGGCGGAACCGCTAACTATGGCTACACCTTC. Amino acids: CASSGNQGGTANYGYTF.